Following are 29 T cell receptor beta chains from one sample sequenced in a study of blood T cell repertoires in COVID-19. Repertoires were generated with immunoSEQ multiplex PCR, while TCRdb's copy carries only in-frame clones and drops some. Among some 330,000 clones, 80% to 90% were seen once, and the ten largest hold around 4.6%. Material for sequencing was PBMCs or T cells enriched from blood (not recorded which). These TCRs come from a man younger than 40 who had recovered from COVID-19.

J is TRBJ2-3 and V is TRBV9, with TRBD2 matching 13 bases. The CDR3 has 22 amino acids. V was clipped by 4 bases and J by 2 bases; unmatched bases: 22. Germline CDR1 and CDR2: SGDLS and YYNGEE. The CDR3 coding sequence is TGTGCCAGCAGCCTATTGTCGACTAGCGGGGGGCCACTCCTGCGTCACACAGATACGCAGTATTTT. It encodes CASSLLSTSGGPLLRHTDTQYF.

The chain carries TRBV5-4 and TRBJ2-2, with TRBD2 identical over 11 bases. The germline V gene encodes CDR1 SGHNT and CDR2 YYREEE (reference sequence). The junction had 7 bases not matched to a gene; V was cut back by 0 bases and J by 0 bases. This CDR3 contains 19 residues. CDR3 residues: CASSLGWASGGTNTGELFF. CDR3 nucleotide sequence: TGTGCCAGCAGCTTGGGCTGGGCTAGCGGGGGGACGAACACCGGGGAGCTGTTTTTT. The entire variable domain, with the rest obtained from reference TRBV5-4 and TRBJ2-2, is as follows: ETGVTQSPTHLIKTRGQQVTLRCSSQSGHNTVSWYQQALGQGPQFIFQYYREEENGRGNFPPRFSGLQFPNYSSELNVNALELDDSALYLCASSLGWASGGTNTGELFFGEGSRLTVL.

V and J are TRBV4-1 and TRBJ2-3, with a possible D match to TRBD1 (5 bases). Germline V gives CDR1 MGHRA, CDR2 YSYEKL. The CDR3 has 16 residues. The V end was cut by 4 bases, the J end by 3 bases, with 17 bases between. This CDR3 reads CASSLQGLLRTDTQYF. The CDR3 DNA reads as TGCGCCAGCAGCCTCCAGGGTTTGTTGCGGACAGATACGCAGTATTTT.

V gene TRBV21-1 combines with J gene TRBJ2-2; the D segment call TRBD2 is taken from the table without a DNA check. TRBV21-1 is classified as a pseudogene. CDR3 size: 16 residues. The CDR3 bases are TGTGCCAGCAGCAAAGCCTCTAGCGGCTTGAGGGGGGAGCTGTTTTTT. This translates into CASSKASSGLRGELFF.

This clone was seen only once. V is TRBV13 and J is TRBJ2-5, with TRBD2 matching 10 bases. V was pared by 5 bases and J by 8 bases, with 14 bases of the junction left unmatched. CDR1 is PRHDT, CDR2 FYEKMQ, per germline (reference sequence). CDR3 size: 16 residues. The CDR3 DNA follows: TGTGCCAGCAGCCCAAAGCGGGGGGGCCTCGAACCAACCCAGTACTTC. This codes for CASSPKRGGLEPTQYF. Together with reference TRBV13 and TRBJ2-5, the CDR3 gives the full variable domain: AAGVIQSPRHLIKEKRETATLKCYPIPRHDTVYWYQQGPGQDPQFLISFYEKMQSDKGSIPDRFSAQQFSDYHSELNMSSLELGDSALYFCASSPKRGGLEPTQYFGPGTRLLVL.

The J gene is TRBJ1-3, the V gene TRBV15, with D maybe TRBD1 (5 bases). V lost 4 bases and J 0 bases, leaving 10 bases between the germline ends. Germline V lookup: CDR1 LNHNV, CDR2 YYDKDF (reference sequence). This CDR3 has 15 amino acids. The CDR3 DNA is TGTGCCACCAGCAAAGGGAGGGGCTCTGGAAACACCATATATTTT. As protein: CATSKGRGSGNTIYF.

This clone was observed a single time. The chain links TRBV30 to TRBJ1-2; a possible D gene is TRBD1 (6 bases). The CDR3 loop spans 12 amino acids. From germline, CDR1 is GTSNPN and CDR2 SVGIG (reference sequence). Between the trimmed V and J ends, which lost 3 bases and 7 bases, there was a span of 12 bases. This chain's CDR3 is CAWSGNRVGYTF. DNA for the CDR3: TGTGCCTGGAGCGGCAACAGGGTTGGCTACACCTTC.

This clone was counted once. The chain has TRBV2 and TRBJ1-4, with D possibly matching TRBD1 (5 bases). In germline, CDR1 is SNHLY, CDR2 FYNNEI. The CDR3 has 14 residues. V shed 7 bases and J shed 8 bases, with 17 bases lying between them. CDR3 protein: CASKGDPGGEKLFF. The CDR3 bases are TGTGCCAGCAAAGGGGATCCGGGCGGCGAAAAACTGTTTTTT.

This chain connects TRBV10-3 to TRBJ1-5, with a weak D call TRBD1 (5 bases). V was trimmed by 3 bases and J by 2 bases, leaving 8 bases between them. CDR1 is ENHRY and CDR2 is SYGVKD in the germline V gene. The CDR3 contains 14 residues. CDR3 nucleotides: TGTGCCATCAGTGACGGGGGGGGCAATCAGCCCCAGCATTTT. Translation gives CAISDGGGNQPQHF.

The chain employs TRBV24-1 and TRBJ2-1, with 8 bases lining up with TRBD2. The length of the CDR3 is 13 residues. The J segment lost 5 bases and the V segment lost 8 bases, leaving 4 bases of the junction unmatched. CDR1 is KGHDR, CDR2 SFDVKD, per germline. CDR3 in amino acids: CATKGLEDNEQFF. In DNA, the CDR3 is TGTGCCACCAAGGGACTAGAAGACAATGAGCAGTTCTTC.

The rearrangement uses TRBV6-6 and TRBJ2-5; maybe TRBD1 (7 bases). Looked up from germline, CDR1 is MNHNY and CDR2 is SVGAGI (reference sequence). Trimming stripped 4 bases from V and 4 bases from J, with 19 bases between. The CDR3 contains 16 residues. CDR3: CASSSSRWRGRETQYF. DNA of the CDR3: TGTGCCAGCAGTTCCTCTCGGTGGAGGGGGCGAGAGACCCAGTACTTC.

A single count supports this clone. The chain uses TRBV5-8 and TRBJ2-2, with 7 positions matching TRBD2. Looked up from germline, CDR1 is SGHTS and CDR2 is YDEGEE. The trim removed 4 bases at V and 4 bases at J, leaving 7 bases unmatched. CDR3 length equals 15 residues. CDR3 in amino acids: CASSPGTTSTGELFF. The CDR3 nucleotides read TGTGCCAGCAGCCCCGGGACTACAAGCACCGGGGAGCTGTTTTTT. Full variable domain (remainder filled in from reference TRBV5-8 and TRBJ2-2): EAGVTQSPTHLIKTRGQQATLRCSPISGHTSVYWYQQALGLGLQFLLWYDEGEERNRGNFPPRFSGRQFPNYSSELNVNALELEDSALYLCASSPGTTSTGELFFGEGSRLTVL.

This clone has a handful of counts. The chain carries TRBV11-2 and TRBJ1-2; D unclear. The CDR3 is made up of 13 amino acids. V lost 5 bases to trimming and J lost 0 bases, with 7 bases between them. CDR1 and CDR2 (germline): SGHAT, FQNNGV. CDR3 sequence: CASSPSANYGYTF. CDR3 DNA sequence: TGTGCCAGCAGCCCGTCCGCTAACTATGGCTACACCTTC.

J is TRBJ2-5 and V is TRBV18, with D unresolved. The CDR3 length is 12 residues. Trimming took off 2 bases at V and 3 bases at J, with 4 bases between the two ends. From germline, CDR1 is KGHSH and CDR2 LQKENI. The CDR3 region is CASSPSEETQYF. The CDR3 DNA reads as TGTGCCAGCTCACCATCGGAAGAGACCCAGTACTTC.

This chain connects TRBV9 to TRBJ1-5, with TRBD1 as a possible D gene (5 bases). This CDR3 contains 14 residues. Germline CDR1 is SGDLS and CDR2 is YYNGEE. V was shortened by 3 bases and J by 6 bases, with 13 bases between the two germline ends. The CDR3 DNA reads TGTGCCAGCAGCGCACTGTCGGGGGGTCAGCCCCAGCATTTT. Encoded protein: CASSALSGGQPQHF.

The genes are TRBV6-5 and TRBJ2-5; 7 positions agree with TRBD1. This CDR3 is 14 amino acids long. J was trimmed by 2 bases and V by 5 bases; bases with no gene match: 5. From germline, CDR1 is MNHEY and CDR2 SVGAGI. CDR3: CASSQDRLQETQYF. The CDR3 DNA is TGTGCCAGCAGTCAGGACAGGCTTCAAGAGACCCAGTACTTC.

The CDR3 coding sequence is TGCGCCAGCAGCGTCGGGACAGGGGTAGGAAACTCTGGAAACACCATATATTTT. Encoded protein: CASSVGTGVGNSGNTIYF. J is TRBJ1-3 and V is TRBV5-1; TRBD1 aligns across 10 bases. The germline V gene has CDR1 SGHRS and CDR2 YFSETQ. The junction had 10 bases not matched to a gene; V was cut back by 4 bases and J by 0 bases. CDR3 size: 18 residues.

The CDR3 loop is CASSQRLAGSYNEQFF. In DNA, the CDR3 is TGTGCCAGCAGCCAAAGACTAGCGGGGAGCTACAATGAGCAGTTCTTC. The rearrangement uses TRBV4-2 and TRBJ2-1; 11 bases align to TRBD2. With V trimmed by 2 bases and J by 3 bases, 3 bases remained unmatched. This CDR3 has 16 amino acids. CDR1 is LGHNA and CDR2 is YNFKEQ in the germline V gene.

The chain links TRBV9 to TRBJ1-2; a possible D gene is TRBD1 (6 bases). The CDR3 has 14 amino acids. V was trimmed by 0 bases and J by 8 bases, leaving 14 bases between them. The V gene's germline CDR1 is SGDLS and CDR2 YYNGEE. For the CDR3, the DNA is TGTGCCAGCAGCGTAGCCTGGCAGGGGAAAGGCTACACCTTC. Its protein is CASSVAWQGKGYTF.

CDR3: CASSPLRGETQYF. In DNA form, the CDR3 reads TGTGCCAGCTCACCACTACGCGGTGAGACCCAGTACTTC. The chain links TRBV18 to TRBJ2-5; D gene unclear. The ends were cut back, 1 base at V and 5 bases at J, with 8 bases in the middle. The CDR3 sequence is 13 residues long. Per the germline V gene, CDR1 is KGHSH and CDR2 is LQKENI.

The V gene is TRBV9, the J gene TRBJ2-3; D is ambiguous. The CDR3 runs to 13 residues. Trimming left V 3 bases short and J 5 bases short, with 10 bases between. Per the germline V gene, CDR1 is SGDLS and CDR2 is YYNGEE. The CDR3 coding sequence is TGTGCCAGCAGCGGGTTCCGCGGAGATACGCAGTATTTT. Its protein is CASSGFRGDTQYF. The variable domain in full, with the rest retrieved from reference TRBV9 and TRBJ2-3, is DSGVTQTPKHLITATGQRVTLRCSPRSGDLSVYWYQQSLDQGLQFLIQYYNGEERAKGNILERFSAQQFPDLHSELNLSSLELGDSALYFCASSGFRGDTQYFGPGTRLTVL.

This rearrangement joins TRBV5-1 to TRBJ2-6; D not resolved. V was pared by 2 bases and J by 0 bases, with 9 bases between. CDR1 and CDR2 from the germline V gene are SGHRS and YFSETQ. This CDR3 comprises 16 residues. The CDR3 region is CASSLSTGSGANVLTF. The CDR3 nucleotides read TGCGCCAGCAGCTTATCAACTGGCTCTGGGGCCAACGTCCTGACTTTC.

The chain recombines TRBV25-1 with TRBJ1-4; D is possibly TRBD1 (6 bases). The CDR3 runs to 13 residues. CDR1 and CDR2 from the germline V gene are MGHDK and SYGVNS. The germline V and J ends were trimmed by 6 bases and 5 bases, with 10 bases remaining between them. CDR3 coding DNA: TGTGCCAGCAGAGGACAGTGGAATGAAAAACTGTTTTTT. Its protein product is CASRGQWNEKLFF.

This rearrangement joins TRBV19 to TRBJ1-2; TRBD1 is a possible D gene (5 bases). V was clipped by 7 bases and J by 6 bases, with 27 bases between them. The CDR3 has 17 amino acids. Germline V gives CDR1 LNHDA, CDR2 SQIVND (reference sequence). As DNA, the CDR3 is TGTGCCAGTACCCTAATGGCGGTTGGGCAGGGCAAAGATGGCTACACCTTC. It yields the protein CASTLMAVGQGKDGYTF.

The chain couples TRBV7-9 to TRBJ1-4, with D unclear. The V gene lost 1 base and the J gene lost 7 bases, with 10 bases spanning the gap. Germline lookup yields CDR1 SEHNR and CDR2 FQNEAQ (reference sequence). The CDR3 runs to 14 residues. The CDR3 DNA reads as TGTGCCAGCAGCTTAGACGGGTTGGGTGAAAAACTGTTTTTT. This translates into CASSLDGLGEKLFF.

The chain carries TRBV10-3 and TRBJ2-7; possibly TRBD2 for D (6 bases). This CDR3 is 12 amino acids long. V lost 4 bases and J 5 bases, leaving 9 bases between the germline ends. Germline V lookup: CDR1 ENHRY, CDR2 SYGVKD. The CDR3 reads CAISVGGDEQYF. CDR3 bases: TGTGCCATCAGTGTAGGCGGGGACGAGCAGTACTTC.

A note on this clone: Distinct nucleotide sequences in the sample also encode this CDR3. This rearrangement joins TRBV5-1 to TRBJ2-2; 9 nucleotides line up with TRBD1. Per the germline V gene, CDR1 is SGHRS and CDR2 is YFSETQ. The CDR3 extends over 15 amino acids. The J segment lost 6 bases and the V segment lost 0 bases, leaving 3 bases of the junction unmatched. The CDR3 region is CASSLVGQGAGELFF. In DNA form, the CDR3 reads TGCGCCAGCAGCTTGGTGGGACAGGGAGCCGGGGAGCTGTTTTTT.

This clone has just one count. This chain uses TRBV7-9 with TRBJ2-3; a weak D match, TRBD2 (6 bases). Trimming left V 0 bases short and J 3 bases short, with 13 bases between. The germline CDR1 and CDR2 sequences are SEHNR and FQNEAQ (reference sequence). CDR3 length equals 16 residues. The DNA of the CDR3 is TGTGCCAGCAGCTTAGCGTGGGAGGTGAAGACAGATACGCAGTATTTT. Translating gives CASSLAWEVKTDTQYF.

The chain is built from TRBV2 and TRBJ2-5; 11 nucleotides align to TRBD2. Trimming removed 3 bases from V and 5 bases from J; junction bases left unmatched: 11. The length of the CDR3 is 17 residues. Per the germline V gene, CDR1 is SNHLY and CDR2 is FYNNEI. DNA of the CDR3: TGTGCCAGCAGTGAGGGTGGGACTAGCGGAATTTGGGAGACCCAGTACTTC. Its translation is CASSEGGTSGIWETQYF.